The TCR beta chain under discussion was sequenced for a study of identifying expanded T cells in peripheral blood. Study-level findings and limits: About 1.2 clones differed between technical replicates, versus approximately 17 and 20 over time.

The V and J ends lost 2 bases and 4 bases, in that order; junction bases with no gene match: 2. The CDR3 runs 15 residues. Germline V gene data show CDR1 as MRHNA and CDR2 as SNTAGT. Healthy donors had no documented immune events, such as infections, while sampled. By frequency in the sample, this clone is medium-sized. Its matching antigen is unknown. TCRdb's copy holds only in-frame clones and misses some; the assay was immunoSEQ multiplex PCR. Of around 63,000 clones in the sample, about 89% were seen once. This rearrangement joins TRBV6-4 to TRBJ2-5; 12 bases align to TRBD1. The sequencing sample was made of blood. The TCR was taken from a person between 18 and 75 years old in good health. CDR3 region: CASSDGTGGAETQYF. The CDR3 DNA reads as TGTGCCAGCAGTGACGGGACAGGGGGCGCAGAGACCCAGTACTTC.